This is a list of T cell receptor beta chains from one sample in a study of blood T cell repertoires in COVID-19. Generated by immunoSEQ multiplex PCR, the TCRdb table keeps only in-frame clones and is missing some. Of roughly 410,000 clones listed, over 75% were seen once; the top ten hold approximately 1.5%. Source material: peripheral blood. The origin of the receptors is a middle-aged woman with COVID-19, enrolled during active disease. Both conserved end residues are part of each CDR3. The D gene is left open where the match is weak. Some rows mark clone size as missing; the rest say once, few, many or name a class of expanded clone.

TRBJ2-7	TRBV24-1	-	TRBD1	TGTGCCACCAGTGATACGGGACAGGGGTTCGACGAGCAGTACTTC	CATSDTGQGFDEQYF
TRBJ2-2	TRBV5-4	-	TRBD2	TGTGCCAGCAGCTTGGAACTAGCGGGAGTTCTCGGGGAGCTGTTTTTT	CASSLELAGVLGELFF
TRBJ2-1	TRBV18	-	TRBD1	TGTGCCAGCTCACCACTAGGACAGGGGGTCCACAATGAGCAGTTCTTC	CASSPLGQGVHNEQFF
TRBJ1-2	TRBV9	-	TRBD1	TGTGCCAGCAGCGTAATGGGACAGGGAGAGGGCTATGGCTACACCTTC	CASSVMGQGEGYGYTF
TRBJ2-5	TRBV5-4	-	-	TGTGCCAGCAGCTTGGTCGGCGGCTCGGGGTGGGAGACCCAGTACTTC	CASSLVGGSGWETQYF
TRBJ1-2	TRBV7-3	few	TRBD1	TGTGCCAGCAGCTCGGGTGGGGGACAGACTCCTAACTATGGCTACACCTTC	CASSSGGGQTPNYGYTF
TRBJ1-4	TRBV7-9	-	TRBD1	TGTGCCAGCAGCGTCCGGGACAGGGGAGAAAAACTGTTTTTT	CASSVRDRGEKLFF
TRBJ1-1	TRBV5-1	-	-	TGCGCCAGCAGCGAAACAGGGCTGGCGACTGAAGCTTTCTTT	CASSETGLATEAFF
TRBJ1-4	TRBV19	-	-	TGTGCCACCTCCAGAACCAATGAAAAACTGTTTTTT	CATSRTNEKLFF
TRBJ1-1	TRBV5-4	-	-	TGTGCCAGCAGCTCTTACCCAACCGCGGGGTGGGGATCTTTCTTT	CASSSYPTAGWGSFF
TRBJ1-1	TRBV6-5	-	TRBD1	TGTGCCAGCAGTTGGCCGGGACAGGGGAGAGCTTTCTTT	CASSWPGQGRAFF
TRBJ1-1	TRBV19	-	TRBD1	TGTGCCAGTAGTATCGACAGGGGGAACACTGAAGCTTTCTTT	CASSIDRGNTEAFF
TRBJ2-1	TRBV2	-	TRBD1	TGTGCCTGCACCGCGACAGGGGCCGGCAATGAGCAGTTCTTC	CACTATGAGNEQFF
TRBJ1-5	TRBV28	-	TRBD1	TGTGCCAGCAGTTTAGCAGGGGGGTACCAGCCCCAGCATTTT	CASSLAGGYQPQHF
TRBJ1-2	TRBV24-1	-	-	TGTGCCACCTCCTGGGAGGGCAACTATGGCTACACCTTC	CATSWEGNYGYTF
TRBJ1-4	TRBV6-4	-	-	TGTGCCAGCAGTGTATCTTTGGGGCCTGGGGAAAAACTGTTTTTT	CASSVSLGPGEKLFF
TRBJ2-5	TRBV6-2/TRBV6-3	-	-	TGTGCCAGCAGCAACTCAAGGGGCCAAGAGACCCAGTACTTC	CASSNSRGQETQYF
TRBJ1-2	TRBV20-1	-	TRBD1	TGCAGTGCTAGTTATATGGGACAGGGGTATGGCTACACCTTC	CSASYMGQGYGYTF
TRBJ1-1	TRBV3-1/TRBV3-2	-	-	TGTGCCAGCAGCCAAACAGGAAAAAACACTGAAGCTTTCTTT	CASSQTGKNTEAFF
TRBJ1-3	TRBV11-2	-	-	TGTGCCAGCAGCCCTCGAGGCGTCGGTTCCTCTGGAAACACCATATATTTT	CASSPRGVGSSGNTIYF
TRBJ2-3	TRBV9	-	-	TGTGCCAGCAGCTCCCGCGGCGGGGCTGGCACAGATACGCAGTATTTT	CASSSRGGAGTDTQYF
TRBJ1-1	TRBV5-1	-	TRBD1	TGCGCCAGCAGCTTGCGGGGGAGGGACAGGGGCTTTTTGAACACTGAAGCTTTCTTT	CASSLRGRDRGFLNTEAFF
TRBJ1-2	TRBV29-1	-	TRBD1	TGCAGCGTTGCTAGAGGACAGGGCTATGGCTACACCTTC	CSVARGQGYGYTF
TRBJ1-6	TRBV6-5	-	TRBD1	TGTGCCAGCAGTTTACAGGGGGCTAATTCACCCCTCCACTTT	CASSLQGANSPLHF
TRBJ2-7	TRBV10-3	-	TRBD1	TGTGCCATCAGTGACCGGGACAGGGATTCCTACGAGCAGTACTTC	CAISDRDRDSYEQYF
TRBJ2-5	TRBV7-3	-	TRBD2	TGTGCCAGCAGCCCGGCCGGACTAGTTAAGGGAGAGACCCAGTACTTC	CASSPAGLVKGETQYF
TRBJ1-5	TRBV2	-	-	TGTGCCAGCAGTGGCCGGGGTACCAATCAGCCCCAGCATTTT	CASSGRGTNQPQHF
TRBJ1-2	TRBV5-1	-	TRBD1	TGCGCCAGCAGCTCCCTACTGACAGGGTCCTATGGCTACACCTTC	CASSSLLTGSYGYTF
TRBJ1-2	TRBV5-8	-	-	TGTGCCAGCAGCTCCGGAATCTGGGGGCTTAACTATGGCTACACCTTC	CASSSGIWGLNYGYTF
TRBJ2-1	TRBV7-3	-	TRBD2	TGTGCCAGCAGCTTAGTTGGGATGCGGGAGGGCCAGGGTGAGCAGTTCTTC	CASSLVGMREGQGEQFF
TRBJ1-5	TRBV23-1	-	TRBD1	TGCGCCAGCAGTCCTAGATGGACAGGACCAAATCAGCCCCAGCATTTT	CASSPRWTGPNQPQHF
TRBJ1-4	TRBV7-9	-	-	TGTGCCAGCAGCTCACCAGGGGTTTGGGAAAAACTGTTTTTT	CASSSPGVWEKLFF
TRBJ2-2	TRBV28	once	-	TGTGCCAGCAGCCCCGGGGGGCCCGGCGGGGAGCTGTTTTTT	CASSPGGPGGELFF
TRBJ1-2	TRBV3-1/TRBV3-2	-	-	TGTGCCAGCAGCCAAGTCCCGGGGACTAACTATGGCTACACCTTC	CASSQVPGTNYGYTF
TRBJ1-6	TRBV11-2	once	TRBD1	TGTGCCAGCAGCTATAACAGGGGGCAGCCCCTCCACTTT	CASSYNRGQPLHF
TRBJ2-5	TRBV7-2	-	-	TGTGCCAGCAGCTCCCTCAGAGGGGGAGAGACCCAGTACTTC	CASSSLRGGETQYF
TRBJ1-3	TRBV4-3	-	-	TGCGCCAGCAGCCAAGACTTAGCCTCTGGAAACACCATATATTTT	CASSQDLASGNTIYF
TRBJ1-2	TRBV28	-	-	TGTGCCAGCAGTTACCCCTTGGGGGGCTATGGCTACACCTTC	CASSYPLGGYGYTF
TRBJ2-2	TRBV28	-	TRBD1	TGTGCCAGCAGTGGACCGGGACAGGGGTTCCCCGGGGAGCTGTTTTTT	CASSGPGQGFPGELFF
TRBJ1-2	TRBV28	-	TRBD1	TGTGCCACTCCGACAGGGGCGAAGGGCTACACCTTC	CATPTGAKGYTF
TRBJ1-1	TRBV19	-	-	TGTGCCAGTAGTATAGAAAATAGATGGACAGAGGCTTTCTTT	CASSIENRWTEAFF
TRBJ1-1	TRBV14	-	-	TGTGCCAGCAGCCAAGAACACTCGGGGGTGAGGGCTTTCTTT	CASSQEHSGVRAFF
TRBJ2-5	TRBV27	-	-	TGTGCCAGCAGTCGGGTAGGAGAGACCCAGTACTTC	CASSRVGETQYF
TRBJ1-2	TRBV28	-	-	TGTGCCAGCAGTTTTAGCCGAGGAAGTGGCTACACCTTC	CASSFSRGSGYTF
TRBJ1-5	TRBV7-9	-	TRBD1	TGTGCCAGCAGCGGGGACAGGGGGTACCATCAGCCCCAGCATTTT	CASSGDRGYHQPQHF
TRBJ1-1	TRBV6-5	-	TRBD1	TGTGCCAGCAGTTACTACGGCCCGACAGGGAACTCTGAAGCTTTCTTT	CASSYYGPTGNSEAFF